This TCR beta chain was identified during a study of blood T cell repertoires in COVID-19. About the research overall: COVID-19 samples collected from the United States, Italy and Spain covered acute and convalescent phases. From T cells, B-cell-depleted T cells, or PBMCs came the material, which was cDNA or gDNA.

Germline loops: CDR1 MNHEY, CDR2 SMNVEV (reference sequence). V dropped 5 bases and J dropped 7; count of bases not matched to a gene: 7. The CDR3 sequence is 15 residues long. In the original analysis: Nucleated cell number was recorded as an estimate derived from reference gene primer amplification. Clones were sequenced by immunoSEQ multiplex PCR, and TCRdb holds only the in-frame ones, with some missing. That table supplies the V and J calls and clone size; D and trimming were determined from the DNA. This sample has about 240,000 clones, with roughly 90% found just once. The J gene is TRBJ2-1, the V gene TRBV27; 11 nucleotides match TRBD1. The sequence was collected from a man between 60 and 70 years old with acute or convalescent COVID-19. Sequenced sample: peripheral blood. The CDR3 loop reads CASSPGQGARNEQFF. The CDR3 DNA reads TGTGCCAGCAGTCCCGGACAGGGGGCGCGGAATGAGCAGTTCTTC.